The 15 T cell receptor beta chains below come from one sample, sequenced in a study of vaccination effects on CD4 cells after COVID-19 (dated by TCRdb to between 2021 and 2024). The library was prepared using the immunoSEQ multiplex PCR assay. TCRdb limited this immuneACCESS table to in-frame rearrangements with V and J called. A share of clones is missing; checked studies link under half to unresolved V genes, and the rest is unexplained. The sample has some 40,000 clones on record, less than 85% of them singletons. Clones ranked in the top ten supply roughly 3.5% of the sample. After about 10 days of culture, CD4+ T cells were isolated with the EasySep CD4+ T cell isolation kit. Convalescent patients had PCR-confirmed SARS-CoV-2 infection between March and December 2020, before Alpha, Beta and Delta variants emerged in the United States. Each participant received two doses of an mRNA SARS-CoV-2 vaccine, either BNT162b2 or mRNA-1273.

These receptors' antigens are unknown. This material consisted of CD4+ T cells from PBMCs cultured without peptide, taken after COVID-19 vaccination. The receptors derive from a human donor who had a prior SARS-CoV-2 infection.

This chain links TRBV19 with TRBJ1-1; unclear D gene. Germline V CDR1 and CDR2: LNHDA, SQIVND (reference sequence). V was clipped by 0 bases and J by 4 bases, with 12 bases between them. The length of the CDR3 is 15 residues. The CDR3 is CASSIDLSEGTEAFF. The CDR3 bases are TGTGCCAGTAGTATAGATCTAAGCGAGGGCACTGAAGCTTTCTTT.

The gene calls are TRBV2 and TRBJ2-5, with 7 bases identical to TRBD1. Germline V gene sequence: CDR1 SNHLY, CDR2 FYNNEI. The junction had 3 bases not matched to a gene; V was cut back by 4 bases and J by 1 base. The CDR3 extends over 14 amino acids. CDR3 loop: CASSAGTVQETQYF. CDR3 sequence (DNA): TGTGCCAGCAGTGCTGGGACAGTCCAAGAGACCCAGTACTTC.

J is TRBJ2-7 and V is TRBV4-1; D unclear. Trimming pared 4 bases from V and 6 bases from J, leaving 19 bases between. Germline CDR1 MGHRA, CDR2 YSYEKL. There are 15 residues in the CDR3. CDR3 in amino acids: CASSPQFLPFGEQYF. As DNA, the CDR3 is TGCGCCAGCAGCCCTCAATTCTTACCCTTTGGCGAGCAGTACTTC.

The rearrangement uses TRBV5-5 and TRBJ2-4; a weak D match, TRBD2 (6 bases). Trimming left V 4 bases short and J 4 bases short, with 15 bases between. The CDR3 loop spans 15 amino acids. CDR1 and CDR2 from the germline V gene are SGHKS and YYEKEE (reference sequence). The CDR3 nucleotides read TGTGCCAGCAGCAGGGACTTACTCGGGAAAAACATTCAGTACTTC. It specifies CASSRDLLGKNIQYF.

This sequence joins TRBV7-3 and TRBJ1-2; D gene ambiguous. Germline loops: CDR1 SGHTA, CDR2 FQGTGA. This CDR3 spans 13 amino acids. Trimming took off 5 bases at V and 4 bases at J, with 11 bases between the two ends. This CDR3 reads CASSVGHGYGYTF. CDR3 nucleotides: TGTGCCAGCAGCGTCGGGCACGGCTATGGCTACACCTTC.

The chain employs TRBV6-5 and TRBJ2-6; the match to TRBD1 covers 8 bases. This CDR3 comprises 14 residues. In germline, CDR1 is MNHEY, CDR2 SVGAGI. V shed 5 bases, J shed 3 bases, and the junction held 0 bases outside the gene matches. CDR3 amino acids: CASSTGGGANVLTF. As DNA, the CDR3 is TGTGCCAGCAGTACAGGGGGTGGGGCCAACGTCCTGACTTTC.

The chain joins TRBV18 to TRBJ2-7; a possible D gene is TRBD1 (5 bases). Germline V CDR1 and CDR2: KGHSH, LQKENI. Trimming took off 2 bases at V and 7 bases at J, with 9 bases between the two ends. The CDR3 totals 12 residues. The CDR3 reads CASSPGPGEQYF. The CDR3, as DNA: TGTGCCAGCTCACCAGGCCCAGGGGAGCAGTACTTC.

The chain links TRBV2 to TRBJ2-3, with D maybe TRBD2 (6 bases). Germline values: CDR1 SNHLY, CDR2 FYNNEI. Trimming removed 8 bases from V and 2 bases from J, with 11 bases in between. The CDR3 has 13 residues. CDR3 sequence reads: CASARDSTDTQYF. The CDR3 nucleotides are TGTGCCAGCGCGCGGGACTCCACAGATACGCAGTATTTT.

The rearrangement uses TRBV6-1 and TRBJ2-7; no reliable D call. Germline V gene sequence: CDR1 MNHNS, CDR2 SASEGT. V lost 2 bases and J lost 0, with 8 bases in between. The CDR3 is 14 residues long. The CDR3 DNA reads as TGTGCCAGCAGTGAAAGGGCAAGCTCCTACGAGCAGTACTTC. This sequence encodes CASSERASSYEQYF.

This clone was counted once. This chain uses TRBV5-1 with TRBJ2-7; 7 bases are a match to TRBD2. The V gene's germline CDR1 is SGHRS and CDR2 YFSETQ. This CDR3 has 15 residues. V gave up 1 base and J gave up 8 bases; unmatched junction bases: 12. The chain's CDR3 is CASSLLVGGPFQQYF. In DNA, the CDR3 is TGCGCCAGCAGCTTGCTTGTGGGAGGGCCTTTCCAGCAGTACTTC. The variable domain in full, completed from reference TRBV5-1 and TRBJ2-7, reads KAGVTQTPRYLIKTRGQQVTLSCSPISGHRSVSWYQQTPGQGLQFLFEYFSETQRNKGNFPGRFSGRQFSNSRSEMNVSTLELGDSALYLCASSLLVGGPFQQYFGPGTRLTVT.

The J gene is TRBJ2-3, the V gene TRBV6-4, with 8 bases that match TRBD2. CDR3 length: 14 residues. V shed 5 bases and J 5 bases; nucleotides not matched to a gene: 6. Germline V lookup: CDR1 MRHNA, CDR2 SNTAGT. The CDR3 here is CASSYGGGQDTQYF. In DNA form, the CDR3 reads TGTGCCAGCAGTTATGGCGGGGGGCAAGATACGCAGTATTTT.

In this sample, this clone turned up once. The genes are TRBV7-2 and TRBJ2-2; 8 nucleotides agree with TRBD2. This CDR3 comprises 15 residues. Trimming removed 5 bases from V and 6 bases from J; junction bases left unmatched: 8. Germline CDR1 SGHTA, CDR2 FQGNSA. The CDR3 is CASSPQGLGAGELFF. DNA of the CDR3: TGTGCCAGCAGCCCCCAGGGACTAGGGGCCGGGGAGCTGTTTTTT.

The chain joins TRBV5-5 to TRBJ2-3, with 13 bases matching TRBD2. The CDR3 runs to 19 residues. With 1 base clipped from V and 1 base from J, the junction kept 9 bases outside the gene matches. Germline lookup yields CDR1 SGHKS and CDR2 YYEKEE (reference sequence). DNA for the CDR3: TGTGCCAGCAGCTTGTCGGGTTTGGGGACTAGCGGGGGCACAGATACGCAGTATTTT. The encoded protein is CASSLSGLGTSGGTDTQYF.

The V call is TRBV6-2 or TRBV6-3, the J call TRBJ2-1; TRBD2 is a possible D gene (6 bases). The germline V gene encodes CDR1 MNHEY and CDR2 SVGEGT. The V end lost 3 bases, the J end lost 4 bases, and 25 bases lay between the germline ends. The CDR3 is 19 residues long. Here the CDR3 reads CASSYKGGYGSGIYNEQFF. CDR3 nucleotides: TGTGCCAGCAGTTATAAGGGAGGTTACGGTTCGGGAATATACAATGAGCAGTTCTTC.

This clone was picked up a small number of times. The gene calls are TRBV4-2 and TRBJ1-4, with D possibly matching TRBD1 (5 bases). This CDR3 spans 15 amino acids. Germline V gene data show CDR1 as LGHNA and CDR2 as YNFKEQ. The V end was cut by 0 bases, the J end by 6 bases, with 11 bases between. The CDR3 nucleotides are TGTGCCAGCAGCCAAGATCCAGCAGGGCATGAAAAACTGTTTTTT. Encoded protein: CASSQDPAGHEKLFF.